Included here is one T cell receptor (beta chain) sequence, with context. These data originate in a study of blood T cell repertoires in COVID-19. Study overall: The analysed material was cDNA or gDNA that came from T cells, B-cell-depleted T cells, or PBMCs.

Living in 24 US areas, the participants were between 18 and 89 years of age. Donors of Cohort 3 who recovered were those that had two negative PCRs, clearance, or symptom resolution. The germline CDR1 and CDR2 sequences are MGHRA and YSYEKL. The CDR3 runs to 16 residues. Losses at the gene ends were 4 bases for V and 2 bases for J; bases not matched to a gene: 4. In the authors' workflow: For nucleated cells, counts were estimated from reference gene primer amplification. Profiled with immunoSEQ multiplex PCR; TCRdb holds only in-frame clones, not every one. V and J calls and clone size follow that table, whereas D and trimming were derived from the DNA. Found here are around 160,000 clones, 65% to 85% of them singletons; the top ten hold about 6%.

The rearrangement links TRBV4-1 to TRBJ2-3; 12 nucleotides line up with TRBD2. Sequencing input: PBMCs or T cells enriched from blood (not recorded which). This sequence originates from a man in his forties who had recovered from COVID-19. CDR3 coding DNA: TGCGCCAGCAGCCGCGGACTAGCGGGGCCCACAGATACGCAGTATTTT. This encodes CASSRGLAGPTDTQYF.